The 30 T cell receptor beta chains presented below share a single source sample, sequenced in a study of T cells after yellow fever vaccination. One entry per CDR3 protein, called by TCRdb with MiXCR from the 5' RACE reads. The profile covers about 350,000 distinct CDR3 sequences, with around 12% appearing a single time and approximately 3.4% taken by the ten largest. The sample was CD4+ T cells sorted from PBMCs, taken 15 days after the yellow fever booster vaccination. All receptors come from a man younger than 35 who received the YFV17D yellow fever vaccine.

The rearrangement joins TRBV19 to TRBJ2-1, with 7 bases identical to TRBD2. CDR3 size: 16 residues. V trimming: 6 bases; J trimming: 0 bases; junction bases outside the gene matches: 8. Germline V gene sequence: CDR1 LNHDA, CDR2 SQIVND (reference sequence). For the CDR3, the DNA is TGTGCCAGTAGACCAGCGGGGTCAAGCTCCTACAATGAGCAGTTCTTC. Amino acids: CASRPAGSSSYNEQFF.

This clonotype was counted between two and nine times. The chain uses TRBV7-2 and TRBJ1-3; D is undetermined. CDR1 is SGHTA, CDR2 FQGNSA, per germline. CDR3 size: 14 residues. Trimming removed 4 bases from V and 0 bases from J, with 7 bases in between. The DNA for the CDR3 is TGTGCCAGCAGCTGGGTAGGCTCTGGAAACACCATATATTTT. This codes for CASSWVGSGNTIYF. The variable domain in full, with the rest retrieved from reference TRBV7-2 and TRBJ1-3, is GAGVSQSPSNKVTEKGKDVELRCDPISGHTALYWYRQSLGQGLEFLIYFQGNSAPDKSGLPSDRFSAERTGGSVSTLTIQRTQQEDSAVYLCASSWVGSGNTIYFGEGSWLTVV.

This clonotype was recorded a few times. The chain carries TRBV7-3 and TRBJ2-3; D is possibly TRBD1 (7 bases). The CDR3 spans 13 residues. Germline V gene sequence: CDR1 SGHTA, CDR2 FQGTGA. V was cut by 5 bases and J by 4 bases, with 10 bases left in between. CDR3 sequence: CASSRRGADTQYF. The CDR3 nucleotides are TGTGCCAGCAGCCGCAGGGGGGCAGATACGCAGTATTTT.

The rearrangement joins TRBV2 to TRBJ2-7; 9 bases line up with TRBD1. The V gene end was trimmed by 7 bases and the J gene end by 5 bases; junction bases not matched to a gene: 6. This CDR3 is built from 13 residues. Germline CDR1 reads SNHLY; CDR2 reads FYNNEI. CDR3 amino acids: CASIRDRADEQYF. Written as DNA, the CDR3 is TGTGCCAGCATCCGGGACAGGGCAGACGAGCAGTACTTC.

The chain joins TRBV7-8 to TRBJ1-2; D perhaps matches TRBD1 (5 bases). The germline gives CDR1 SGHVS, CDR2 FQNEAQ. Trimming removed 6 bases from V and 6 bases from J, with 11 bases in between. The CDR3 contains 12 residues. CDR3 sequence: CASRGGGDGYTF. The CDR3 DNA reads TGTGCCAGCAGGGGGGGAGGGGATGGCTACACCTTC.

This clonotype appeared a few times. The genes are TRBV27 and TRBJ1-2; D perhaps matches TRBD1 (6 bases). CDR3 length: 15 residues. Germline-derived CDR1 and CDR2 are MNHEY and SMNVEV (reference sequence). Trimming pared 5 bases from V and 10 bases from J, leaving 23 bases between. CDR3 region: CASSLEWGTHSVYTF. The DNA of the CDR3 is TGTGCCAGCAGTCTAGAATGGGGGACACATAGTGTCTACACCTTC.

This clonotype appeared once. V and J are TRBV28 and TRBJ2-7, with D possibly matching TRBD2 (5 bases). The CDR3 is 13 residues long. V was pared by 5 bases and J by 5 bases, with 13 bases between. Germline CDR1 is MDHEN and CDR2 is SYDVKM. CDR3 loop: CASSPTGKNEQYV. Here the CDR3 DNA reads TGTGCCAGCAGTCCTACGGGGAAAAACGAGCAGTACGTC.

This clonotype was seen only a few times. V gene TRBV7-9 combines with J gene TRBJ1-6; D gene unclear. The CDR3 sequence is 15 residues long. Trimming shortened V by 5 bases and J by 2 bases, and 10 bases separated the two germline ends. Germline values: CDR1 SEHNR, CDR2 FQNEAQ (reference sequence). CDR3 residues: CASSPTGTYNSPLHF. CDR3 DNA: TGTGCCAGCAGCCCGACTGGGACCTATAATTCACCCCTCCACTTT.

This chain links TRBV7-9 with TRBJ2-1, with D possibly being TRBD2 (5 bases). The CDR3 is 17 amino acids. CDR1 and CDR2 (germline): SEHNR, FQNEAQ (reference sequence). V was trimmed by 2 bases and J by 2 bases, leaving 16 bases between them. In DNA, the CDR3 is TGTGCCAGCAGCTTATTTACCTACGGGATCACCTACAATGAGCAGTTCTTC. Encoded protein: CASSLFTYGITYNEQFF.

The chain has TRBV28 and TRBJ2-1, with 10 bases identical to TRBD2. The CDR3 spans 14 residues. CDR1 and CDR2 from the germline V gene are MDHEN and SYDVKM. V trimming: 11 bases; J trimming: 7 bases; junction bases outside the gene matches: 11. CDR3 coding DNA: TGTGCCGTAGGGGGGCTAGCGGGGGTGAATGAGCAGTTCTTC. Translation gives CAVGGLAGVNEQFF.

The gene calls are TRBV20-1 and TRBJ2-1; D is undetermined. CDR3 size: 11 residues. The germline V gene encodes CDR1 DFQATT and CDR2 SNEGSKA (reference sequence). Trimming took 0 bases from V and 10 from J, leaving 7 bases between them. The CDR3 DNA is TGCAGTGCTAGAGATCCGAGGGAGCAGTTCTTC. It is translated as CSARDPREQFF.

The chain links TRBV5-1 to TRBJ2-2; 7 positions match TRBD1. The CDR3 contains 15 residues. Germline assignment: CDR1 SGHRS and CDR2 YFSETQ. J gave up 7 bases and V 4 bases, and 10 bases lay outside the gene matches. In nucleotides, the CDR3 is TGCGCCAGCAGCCAGTTGACAGGGTTAGGCGGGGAGCTGTTTTTT. Translation: CASSQLTGLGGELFF.

This clonotype appeared a few times. This chain connects TRBV7-9 to TRBJ1-1, with a weak D call TRBD1 (6 bases). V lost 5 bases, J lost 8 bases, and 15 bases lay in between. In germline, CDR1 is SEHNR, CDR2 FQNEAQ (reference sequence). This CDR3 contains 13 residues. The CDR3 nucleotides are TGTGCCAGCAGCACCGCACATCAGGGGGAAGCTTTCTTT. It is translated as CASSTAHQGEAFF.

This clonotype was observed at least ten times. This sequence joins TRBV5-4 and TRBJ1-1; D possibly corresponds to TRBD1 (6 bases). CDR1 SGHNT and CDR2 YYREEE come from the germline V gene (reference sequence). The CDR3 consists of 15 residues. Trimming removed 0 bases from V and 1 base from J, with 10 bases in between. CDR3 sequence (DNA): TGTGCCAGCAGCTTGGCAGAGGGGGGGAACACTGAAGCTTTCTTT. It encodes CASSLAEGGNTEAFF.

This chain uses TRBV5-6 with TRBJ1-2; a possible D gene is TRBD1 (6 bases). V was cut by 4 bases and J by 8 bases, with 12 bases left in between. Germline lookup yields CDR1 SGHDT and CDR2 YYEEEE. This CDR3 region has 12 residues. CDR3 DNA: TGTGCCAGCAGCACCGGGACACCCGGCTACACCTTC. Translation: CASSTGTPGYTF.

This clonotype was counted many times. The J gene is TRBJ2-1, the V gene TRBV5-1; perhaps TRBD1 as D (5 bases). Germline V CDR1 and CDR2: SGHRS, YFSETQ. The CDR3 is made up of 14 amino acids. The V end lost 6 bases, the J end lost 0 bases, and 10 bases lay between the germline ends. This chain's CDR3 is CASKDTSSYNEQFF. The CDR3 DNA follows: TGCGCCAGCAAGGACACGAGCTCCTACAATGAGCAGTTCTTC.

The chain links TRBV5-1 to TRBJ2-3, with no clear D. Trimming removed 0 bases at V and 3 bases at J, with 8 bases between. Looked up from germline, CDR1 is SGHRS and CDR2 is YFSETQ. CDR3 length: 14 residues. CDR3 bases: TGCGCCAGCAGCTTGGCCGATCCGACAGATACGCAGTATTTT. Its protein is CASSLADPTDTQYF.

The chain uses TRBV9 and TRBJ2-3, with 11 bases that match TRBD1. The germline CDR1 and CDR2 sequences are SGDLS and YYNGEE. V was clipped by 1 base and J by 4 bases; unmatched bases: 5. This CDR3 contains 16 residues. For the CDR3, the DNA is TGTGCCAGCAGCGTAATTGGGACAGGGGGATCAGATACGCAGTATTTT. The encoded protein is CASSVIGTGGSDTQYF.

The rearrangement joins TRBV20-1 to TRBJ1-2, with TRBD1 as a possible D gene (5 bases). The germline V and J ends were trimmed by 5 bases and 3 bases, with 13 bases remaining between them. This CDR3 spans 13 amino acids. CDR1 is DFQATT and CDR2 is SNEGSKA in the germline V gene (reference sequence). The DNA for the CDR3 is TGCAGTGCTCACTTACAGGAGGACTATGGCTACACCTTC. Amino acid sequence: CSAHLQEDYGYTF.

This clonotype was recorded a few times. V is TRBV5-1 and J is TRBJ2-7, with 12 bases identical to TRBD2. From germline, CDR1 is SGHRS and CDR2 YFSETQ. V shed 4 bases and J 7 bases; nucleotides not matched to a gene: 6. This CDR3 spans 14 amino acids. CDR3 coding DNA: TGCGCCAGCAGCGCCTTTACTAGCGGGGGGGAGCAGTACTTC. Its protein is CASSAFTSGGEQYF.

This clonotype was observed a handful of times. The chain joins TRBV6-5 to TRBJ1-2; TRBD1 might be the D (5 bases). Trimming left V 11 bases short and J 0 bases short, with 16 bases between. Germline V CDR1 and CDR2: MNHEY, SVGAGI. This CDR3 is 14 amino acids long. The CDR3 spells CAVARGAANYGYTF. In nucleotides, the CDR3 is TGTGCCGTTGCGAGGGGTGCAGCTAACTATGGCTACACCTTC.

The chain has TRBV2 and TRBJ2-1, with 12 bases fitting TRBD2. The trim removed 7 bases at V and 1 base at J, leaving 26 bases unmatched. This CDR3 has 23 residues. Germline V gene data show CDR1 as SNHLY and CDR2 as FYNNEI. This chain's CDR3 is CASKKATGVASGGASGSYNEQFF. For the CDR3, the DNA is TGTGCCAGCAAAAAGGCGACAGGGGTGGCTAGCGGGGGGGCCTCGGGTTCCTACAATGAGCAGTTCTTC.

This clonotype was seen repeatedly, ten times or more. This rearrangement joins TRBV28 to TRBJ2-2, with unresolved D. The ends were cut back, 1 base at V and 9 bases at J, with 3 bases in the middle. The CDR3 length is 11 residues. The germline V gene has CDR1 MDHEN and CDR2 SYDVKM. The CDR3 here is CASSLFRELFF. CDR3 bases: TGTGCCAGCAGTTTATTTAGGGAGCTGTTTTTT.

In this sample, this clonotype turned up a few times. V and J are TRBV7-9 and TRBJ2-5, with D possibly TRBD1 on 5 matching bases. Germline V CDR1 and CDR2: SEHNR, FQNEAQ (reference sequence). This CDR3 comprises 14 residues. V was shortened by 4 bases and J by 5 bases, with 14 bases between the two germline ends. CDR3 in amino acids: CASSWSQGGETQYF. Here the CDR3 DNA reads TGTGCCAGCAGCTGGTCGCAGGGTGGGGAGACCCAGTACTTC.

This clonotype was seen more than once but under ten times. The J gene is TRBJ1-2, the V gene TRBV5-1; 9 nucleotides agree with TRBD1. Germline assignment: CDR1 SGHRS and CDR2 YFSETQ. The CDR3 contains 15 residues. J gave up 5 bases and V 0 bases, and 5 bases lay outside the gene matches. The CDR3 loop is CASSLVGQGYYGYTF. The CDR3 DNA is TGCGCCAGCAGCTTGGTGGGACAGGGCTATTATGGCTACACCTTC.

This clonotype was recorded at least ten times. The gene calls are TRBV5-1 and TRBJ2-5; 11 nucleotides match TRBD2. The trim removed 0 bases at V and 0 bases at J, leaving 4 bases unmatched. This CDR3 is built from 17 residues. Germline-derived CDR1 and CDR2 are SGHRS and YFSETQ. Here the CDR3 DNA reads TGCGCCAGCAGCTTGGGACTAGCGGGGATGAACCAAGAGACCCAGTACTTC. Translation gives CASSLGLAGMNQETQYF.

In its sample, this clonotype is medium-sized. The J gene is TRBJ2-3, the V gene TRBV20-1; 9 bases agree with TRBD2. Germline V CDR1 and CDR2: DFQATT, SNEGSKA (reference sequence). Germline trimming cut 3 bases from V and 3 bases from J; bases unmatched to any gene: 7. This CDR3 contains 15 residues. The CDR3 nucleotides read TGCAGTGCTAGCCAAAGAACTAGCGGGACAGATACGCAGTATTTT. It translates to CSASQRTSGTDTQYF.

This clonotype came up a few times. The chain combines TRBV3-1 with TRBJ2-3; D might be TRBD2 (5 bases). Germline V gene sequence: CDR1 LGHDT, CDR2 YNNKEL (reference sequence). Trimming stripped 5 bases from V and 1 base from J, with 7 bases between. The CDR3 length is 13 residues. The CDR3, as DNA: TGTGCCAGCAGCGCCGGGGGCACAGATACGCAGTATTTT. It specifies CASSAGGTDTQYF.

This chain connects TRBV18 to TRBJ2-5; D gene unclear. The CDR3 totals 16 residues. The ends were cut back, 0 bases at V and 4 bases at J, with 15 bases in the middle. CDR1 is KGHSH, CDR2 LQKENI, per germline. The CDR3 DNA reads as TGTGCCAGCTCACCACCGGGCAGCCCCCTGGGAGAGACCCAGTACTTC. Its protein product is CASSPPGSPLGETQYF.

This chain joins TRBV3-1 and TRBJ2-1; D is uncertain. The CDR3 is 11 residues long. CDR1 and CDR2 (germline): LGHDT, YNNKEL (reference sequence). The V gene lost 4 bases and the J gene lost 13 bases, with 11 bases spanning the gap. As DNA, the CDR3 is TGTGCCAGCAGCCTGGCGGCGTTACAGTTCTTC. Encoded protein: CASSLAALQFF.